The present T cell receptor (beta chain) was sequenced within a study of cytomegalovirus exposure and HLA in healthy donors. Overall study findings and caveats: Most of the TCR beta V segments (in an earlier analysis) were productive either about 87% or about 30% of the time. When presence/absence was analysed, sequencing depth was taken to be roughly uniform across donors.

In the PCR, 60 Vbeta and 13 Jbeta primers were used. Profiling relied on immunoSEQ multiplex PCR, and the TCRdb table lists in-frame clones only, not all of them. The data show about 130,000 clones, roughly 80% seen once. About this clone itself: Its matching antigen is unknown.

Donors sampled were nominally healthy, though unrecorded immune exposures were likely. The CDR3 runs 14 residues. V lost 4 bases and J lost 1; bases outside the gene matches: 3. CDR1 is LNHDA and CDR2 is SQIVND in the germline V gene (reference sequence). The TCR was taken from a man between 25 and 39 years old in good health and CMV-seropositive. The material sequenced was PBMCs. The rearrangement links TRBV19 to TRBJ1-1, with 7 bases matching TRBD1. CDR3 in amino acids: CASSNRGANTEAFF. In DNA, the CDR3 is TGTGCCAGTAGTAACAGGGGAGCGAACACTGAAGCTTTCTTT.